Listed below are T cell receptor beta chains from one sample, sequenced in a study of CD4 T cells in relation to SARS-CoV-2 and coronaviruses. Generated by immunoSEQ multiplex PCR, the TCRdb table keeps only in-frame clones and is missing some. The table lists about 56,000 clones, roughly nine tenths of them singletons. Material for sequencing was naive CD4+ T cells from PBMCs. These receptors all come from an adult with COVID-19. Each CDR3 is given with its conserved first and last residue. Each record gives: V gene, D gene, clone size, J gene, CDR3 protein, CDR3 DNA. A D gene is named only where the DNA matches it firmly. Clone size is not always given. Where it is, it says once, few, many or a class for expanded clones.

TRBV19,.,once,TRBJ1-5,CASSIGKSYSNQPQHF,TGTGCCAGTAGTATCGGAAAGAGTTATAGCAATCAGCCCCAGCATTTT
TRBV19,.,.,TRBJ2-1,CASRTTNNEQFF,TGTGCCAGTAGGACTACTAACAATGAGCAGTTCTTC
TRBV7-2,.,.,TRBJ2-2,CASSFRAGIGHGELFF,TGTGCCAGCAGCTTCCGAGCAGGGATCGGTCACGGGGAGCTGTTTTTT
TRBV5-6,.,.,TRBJ2-7,CASSLRLARGKEQYF,TGTGCCAGCAGCTTGAGGTTGGCCAGGGGTAAAGAGCAGTACTTC
TRBV7-9,.,.,TRBJ2-5,CASSLVRTAQETQYF,TGTGCCAGCAGCTTAGTCCGGACAGCCCAAGAGACCCAGTACTTC
TRBV24-1,.,.,TRBJ2-1,CATSDPLSAQSYNEQFF,TGTGCCACCAGTGATCCCCTATCCGCCCAGTCCTACAATGAGCAGTTCTTC
TRBV2,.,few,TRBJ1-5,CASRDNNQPQHF,TGTGCCAGCAGGGACAATAATCAGCCCCAGCATTTT
TRBV19,.,.,TRBJ1-6,CASSIKLLNSPLHF,TGTGCCAGTAGTATAAAGCTATTAAATTCACCCCTCCACTTT
TRBV6-1,.,.,TRBJ2-7,CASSYQGGYEQYF,TGTGCCAGCAGTTATCAGGGTGGCTACGAGCAGTACTTC
TRBV5-1,.,.,TRBJ2-7,CASSLQSYEQYF,TGCGCCAGCAGCTTGCAGTCGTACGAGCAGTACTTC
TRBV7-3,TRBD2,.,TRBJ2-1,CASSTSISGSRFF,TGTGCCAGCAGCACCTCTATTAGCGGGAGTCGGTTCTTC
TRBV5-5,.,.,TRBJ2-5,CASSLEGVETQYF,TGTGCCAGCAGCTTGGAAGGGGTGGAGACCCAGTACTTC
TRBV7-8,TRBD2,.,TRBJ2-3,CASSPVPRRASGRFTDTQYF,TGTGCCAGCAGCCCCGTCCCCCGAAGGGCTAGCGGGAGGTTCACAGATACGCAGTATTTT
TRBV6-5,TRBD2,.,TRBJ2-7,CASSYSGAGAPYEQYF,TGTGCCAGCAGTTACTCCGGGGCGGGAGCGCCCTACGAGCAGTACTTC
TRBV10-3,TRBD2,.,TRBJ2-7,CAISHSILAGGTSYEQYF,TGTGCCATCAGTCATTCGATACTAGCGGGGGGAACGTCCTACGAGCAGTACTTC
TRBV19,.,.,TRBJ2-5,CASTGTAQETQYF,TGTGCCAGTACCGGGACGGCCCAAGAGACCCAGTACTTC
TRBV2,.,.,TRBJ2-3,CASRRGDTQYF,TGTGCCAGCAGGCGGGGAGATACGCAGTATTTT
TRBV4-3,.,.,TRBJ1-1,CASSQFDRQATEAFF,TGCGCCAGCAGCCAATTCGACAGACAAGCTACTGAAGCTTTCTTT
TRBV20-1,.,.,TRBJ2-4,CSASFGAKNIQYF,TGCAGTGCGAGTTTCGGGGCCAAAAACATTCAGTACTTC
TRBV3-1/TRBV3-2,.,.,TRBJ2-2,CASSQETSIVNTGELFF,TGTGCCAGCAGCCAAGAGACTAGTATCGTGAACACCGGGGAGCTGTTTTTT
TRBV10-3,.,.,TRBJ2-1,CAISESLGGLQNYNEQFF,TGTGCCATCAGTGAGTCGTTGGGGGGACTCCAAAACTACAATGAGCAGTTCTTC
TRBV4-1,TRBD2,.,TRBJ2-7,CASSQPTSGVYEQYF,TGCGCCAGCAGCCAACCGACTAGCGGGGTTTACGAGCAGTACTTC
TRBV28,TRBD2,.,TRBJ2-7,CASSSYGLADYEQYF,TGTGCCAGCAGTTCCTATGGACTAGCGGATTACGAGCAGTACTTC
TRBV7-3,TRBD2,.,TRBJ2-1,CASSSGLAGHSYNEQFF,TGTGCCAGCAGCTCAGGACTAGCGGGTCACTCCTACAATGAGCAGTTCTTC
TRBV27,.,.,TRBJ1-4,CASSRRRDEKLFF,TGTGCCAGCAGTCGGAGGAGGGATGAAAAACTGTTTTTT
TRBV28,TRBD1,once,TRBJ2-3,CASSLPDRPRDTQYF,TGTGCCAGCAGTTTGCCGGACAGGCCCCGGGATACGCAGTATTTT
TRBV2,.,.,TRBJ2-1,CASSVGNYNEQFF,TGTGCCAGCAGTGTAGGCAACTACAATGAGCAGTTCTTC
TRBV4-2,.,.,TRBJ2-2,CASRGDQLTGELFF,TGTGCCAGCAGGGGGGACCAATTGACCGGGGAGCTGTTTTTT
TRBV3-1/TRBV3-2,TRBD2,.,TRBJ2-3,CASSQDLLAASTDTQYF,TGTGCCAGCAGCCAAGATCTACTAGCGGCTTCCACAGATACGCAGTATTTT
TRBV3-1/TRBV3-2,.,.,TRBJ1-1,CASSQWETNTEAFF,TGTGCCAGCAGCCAATGGGAAACGAACACTGAAGCTTTCTTT
TRBV9,.,once,TRBJ1-1,CASSVDPGGREGAFF,TGTGCCAGCAGCGTAGACCCCGGGGGCAGGGAGGGAGCTTTCTTT
TRBV24-1,TRBD1,.,TRBJ2-7,CATSDPQGQDEQYF,TGTGCCACCAGTGATCCCCAGGGACAGGACGAGCAGTACTTC
TRBV24-1,.,.,TRBJ2-1,CATSDLASQFF,TGTGCCACCAGTGATTTAGCCTCGCAGTTCTTC
TRBV5-1,.,.,TRBJ2-2,CASSSIPGDNTGELFF,TGCGCCAGCAGTAGCATACCGGGGGATAACACCGGGGAGCTGTTTTTT
TRBV7-2,.,.,TRBJ1-1,CASSLIYGVGTEAFF,TGTGCCAGCAGCTTAATATACGGGGTCGGCACTGAAGCTTTCTTT
TRBV6-2/TRBV6-3,.,.,TRBJ2-4,CASSYRGTFINIQYF,TGTGCCAGCAGTTACAGGGGGACCTTTATCAACATTCAGTACTTC
TRBV30,.,.,TRBJ1-2,CAWRPWQGTGYTF,TGTGCCTGGAGGCCGTGGCAGGGAACCGGCTACACCTTC
TRBV6-5,.,.,TRBJ1-5,CASSRQGSQPQHF,TGTGCCAGCAGTCGTCAGGGCTCTCAGCCCCAGCATTTT
TRBV30,TRBD1,.,TRBJ1-3,CAWSVPLLTGVGNTIYF,TGTGCCTGGAGTGTACCTCTCCTGACAGGGGTAGGAAACACCATATATTTT
TRBV5-6,TRBD2,.,TRBJ2-7,CASSLGLAISSYEQYF,TGTGCCAGCAGCTTGGGACTAGCGATAAGCTCCTACGAGCAGTACTTC
TRBV6-5,TRBD2,.,TRBJ2-5,CASSSGLAVYQETQYF,TGTGCCAGCAGTTCGGGACTAGCGGTTTACCAAGAGACCCAGTACTTC
TRBV19,TRBD2,.,TRBJ2-4,CASLGLAANTGNIQYF,TGTGCCAGTTTAGGACTAGCGGCAAACACTGGAAACATTCAGTACTTC
TRBV13,TRBD2,.,TRBJ2-1,CASSPGLAGANEQFF,TGTGCCAGCAGCCCCGGACTAGCGGGAGCCAATGAGCAGTTCTTC
TRBV6-6,.,.,TRBJ2-5,CASSYSVGETQYF,TGTGCCAGCAGTTACTCTGTTGGGGAGACCCAGTACTTC
TRBV6-5,.,.,TRBJ1-2,CASSQQFNYGYTF,TGTGCCAGCAGTCAGCAGTTTAACTATGGCTACACCTTC
TRBV13,.,.,TRBJ2-5,CASSLMMGDLDF,TGTGCCAGCAGCCTAATGATGGGGGATTTGGACTTC
TRBV24-1,.,once,TRBJ2-1,CATSPAPGRGPLSSYNEQFF,TGTGCCACCAGTCCAGCACCGGGACGAGGACCGCTCAGCTCCTACAATGAGCAGTTCTTC
TRBV7-9,.,.,TRBJ2-7,CASSRDGYEQYF,TGTGCCAGCAGCAGGGACGGGTACGAGCAGTACTTC
TRBV6-5,TRBD2,.,TRBJ2-7,CASSYLAGGYEQYF,TGTGCCAGCAGTTACCTAGCGGGAGGCTACGAGCAGTACTTC
TRBV28,.,.,TRBJ2-2,CASIRLASGELFF,TGTGCCAGCATCCGGCTAGCGTCCGGGGAGCTGTTTTTT
TRBV7-7,TRBD2,once,TRBJ2-3,CASSSTSGSDTQYF,TGTGCCAGCAGTTCGACTAGCGGTTCAGATACGCAGTATTTT
TRBV13,.,.,TRBJ1-2,CASSQGGTHRGYTF,TGTGCCAGCAGTCAAGGGGGGACTCACCGCGGCTACACCTTC
TRBV28,TRBD2,.,TRBJ2-1,CASSFSSGHGQFF,TGTGCCAGCAGTTTCAGTAGCGGGCATGGGCAGTTCTTC